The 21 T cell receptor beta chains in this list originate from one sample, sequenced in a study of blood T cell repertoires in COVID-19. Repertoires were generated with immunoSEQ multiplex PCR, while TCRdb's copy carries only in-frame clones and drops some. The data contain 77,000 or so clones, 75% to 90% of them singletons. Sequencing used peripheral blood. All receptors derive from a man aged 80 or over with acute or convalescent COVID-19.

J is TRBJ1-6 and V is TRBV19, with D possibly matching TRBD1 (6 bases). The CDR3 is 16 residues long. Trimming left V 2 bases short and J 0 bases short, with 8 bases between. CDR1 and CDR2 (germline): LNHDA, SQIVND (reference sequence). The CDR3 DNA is TGTGCCAGTAGTATACAGGGGAGCTCCTATAATTCACCCCTCCACTTT. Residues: CASSIQGSSYNSPLHF.

DNA of the CDR3: TGTGCCAGCAGTTACTCAGACAGATCCTACGAGCAGTACTTC. Amino acid sequence: CASSYSDRSYEQYF. The chain uses TRBV6-2 or TRBV6-3 and TRBJ2-7, with a weak D call TRBD1 (5 bases). The CDR3 consists of 14 residues. V was cut by 0 bases and J by 1 base, with 7 bases left in between. Germline-derived CDR1 and CDR2 are MNHEY and SVGEGT.

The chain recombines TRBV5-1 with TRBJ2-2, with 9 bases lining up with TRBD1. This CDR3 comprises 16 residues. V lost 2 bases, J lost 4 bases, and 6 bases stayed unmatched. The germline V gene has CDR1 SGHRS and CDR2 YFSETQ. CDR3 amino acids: CASSFLGQGPTGELFF. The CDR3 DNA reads TGCGCCAGCAGCTTCCTGGGACAGGGACCCACCGGGGAGCTGTTTTTT.

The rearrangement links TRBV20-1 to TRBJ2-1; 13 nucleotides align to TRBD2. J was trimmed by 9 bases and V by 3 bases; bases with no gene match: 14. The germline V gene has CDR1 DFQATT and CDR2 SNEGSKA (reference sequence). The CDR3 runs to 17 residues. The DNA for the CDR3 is TGCAGTGCTAGTTCTTTACTAGCGGGAGGGCCAAGGGGTGAGCAGTTCTTC. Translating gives CSASSLLAGGPRGEQFF.

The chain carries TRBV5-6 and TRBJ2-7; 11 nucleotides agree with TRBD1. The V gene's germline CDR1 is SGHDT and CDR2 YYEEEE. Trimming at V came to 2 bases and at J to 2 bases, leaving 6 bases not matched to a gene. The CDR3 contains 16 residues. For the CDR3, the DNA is TGTGCCAGCAGCTTCCTTAGGACAGGGGGCGCCTACGAGCAGTACTTC. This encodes CASSFLRTGGAYEQYF.

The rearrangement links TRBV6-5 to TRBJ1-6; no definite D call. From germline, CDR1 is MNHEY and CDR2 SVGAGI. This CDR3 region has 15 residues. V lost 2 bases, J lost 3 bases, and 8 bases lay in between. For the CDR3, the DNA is TGTGCCAGCAGTTACAGCGAGGACTATAATTCACCCCTCCACTTT. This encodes CASSYSEDYNSPLHF.

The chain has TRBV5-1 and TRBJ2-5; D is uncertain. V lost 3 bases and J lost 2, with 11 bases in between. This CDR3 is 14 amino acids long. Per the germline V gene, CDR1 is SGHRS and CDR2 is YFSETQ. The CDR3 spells CASSSDRVQETQYF. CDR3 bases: TGCGCCAGCAGCTCCGATCGCGTTCAAGAGACCCAGTACTTC.

CDR3 sequence: CAWSVLIGTASGYTF. The CDR3 DNA is TGTGCCTGGAGTGTACTCATAGGGACAGCCTCAGGCTACACCTTC. The V and J genes are TRBV30 and TRBJ1-2; TRBD1 agrees at 7 bases. The CDR3 runs to 15 residues. Looked up from germline, CDR1 is GTSNPN and CDR2 is SVGIG (reference sequence). Losses at the gene ends were 0 bases for V and 8 bases for J; bases not matched to a gene: 12.

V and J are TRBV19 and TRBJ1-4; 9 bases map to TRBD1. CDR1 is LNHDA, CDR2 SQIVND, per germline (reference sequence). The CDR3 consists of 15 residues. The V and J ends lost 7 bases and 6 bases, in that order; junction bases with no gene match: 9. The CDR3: CASTKSRTGDEKLFF. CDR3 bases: TGTGCCAGTACCAAATCTAGGACAGGGGATGAAAAACTGTTTTTT.

In DNA form, the CDR3 reads TGTGCCAGCAGTTATTCTAGCTCCTACGAGCAGTACTTC. This sequence encodes CASSYSSSYEQYF. The gene calls are TRBV6-6 and TRBJ2-7; D is undetermined. Germline CDR1 MNHNY, CDR2 SVGAGI (reference sequence). The CDR3 is 13 residues long. Trimming stripped 3 bases from V and 0 bases from J, with 6 bases between.

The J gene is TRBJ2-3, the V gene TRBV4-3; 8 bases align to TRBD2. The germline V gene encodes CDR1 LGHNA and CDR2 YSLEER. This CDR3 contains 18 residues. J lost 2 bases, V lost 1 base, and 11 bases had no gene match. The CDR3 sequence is CASSQVNYGGAATDTQYF. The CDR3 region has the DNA TGCGCCAGCAGCCAAGTTAATTACGGGGGGGCGGCCACAGATACGCAGTATTTT.

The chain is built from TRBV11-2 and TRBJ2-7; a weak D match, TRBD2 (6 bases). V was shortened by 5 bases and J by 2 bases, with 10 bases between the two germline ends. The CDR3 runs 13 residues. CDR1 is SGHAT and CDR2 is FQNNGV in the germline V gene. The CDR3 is CASSRQRAYEQYF. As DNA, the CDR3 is TGTGCCAGCAGCCGTCAGCGGGCCTACGAGCAGTACTTC. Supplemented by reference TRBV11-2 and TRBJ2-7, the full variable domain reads EAGVAQSPRYKIIEKRQSVAFWCNPISGHATLYWYQQILGQGPKLLIQFQNNGVVDDSQLPKDRFSAERLKGVDSTLKIQPAKLEDSAVYLCASSRQRAYEQYFGPGTRLTVT.

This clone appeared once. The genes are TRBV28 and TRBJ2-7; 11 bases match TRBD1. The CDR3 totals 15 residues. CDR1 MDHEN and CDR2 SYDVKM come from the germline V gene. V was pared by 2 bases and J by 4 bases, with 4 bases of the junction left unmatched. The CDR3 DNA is TGTGCCAGCAGTTTAGGACAGGGGGCGGGGTACGAGCAGTACTTC. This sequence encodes CASSLGQGAGYEQYF.

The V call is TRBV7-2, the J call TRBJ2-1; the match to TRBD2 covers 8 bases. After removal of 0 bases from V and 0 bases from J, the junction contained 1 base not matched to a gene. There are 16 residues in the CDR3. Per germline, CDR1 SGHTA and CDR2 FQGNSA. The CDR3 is CASSLAGTSSYNEQFF. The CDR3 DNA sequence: TGTGCCAGCAGCTTAGCCGGGACTAGCTCCTACAATGAGCAGTTCTTC.

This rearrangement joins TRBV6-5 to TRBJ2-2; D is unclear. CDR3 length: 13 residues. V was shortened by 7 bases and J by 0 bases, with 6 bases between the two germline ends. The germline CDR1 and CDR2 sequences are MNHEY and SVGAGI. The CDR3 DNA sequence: TGTGCCAGCACCCCCACGAACACCGGGGAGCTGTTTTTT. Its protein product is CASTPTNTGELFF.

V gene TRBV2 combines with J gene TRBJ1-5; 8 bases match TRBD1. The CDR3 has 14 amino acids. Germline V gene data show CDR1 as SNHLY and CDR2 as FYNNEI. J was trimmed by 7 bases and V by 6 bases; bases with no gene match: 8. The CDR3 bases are TGTGCCAGCAGCGACACAGGGGGGAGGCAGCCCCAGCATTTT. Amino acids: CASSDTGGRQPQHF.

The CDR3 sequence is CASSLGQNMNTEAFF. The CDR3 DNA follows: TGTGCCAGCAGCTTGGGACAAAACATGAACACTGAAGCTTTCTTT. The chain recombines TRBV11-2 with TRBJ1-1, with a possible D match to TRBD1 (6 bases). The CDR3 sequence is 15 residues long. Germline CDR1 and CDR2: SGHAT and FQNNGV. V lost 3 bases to trimming and J lost 0 bases, with 11 bases between them.

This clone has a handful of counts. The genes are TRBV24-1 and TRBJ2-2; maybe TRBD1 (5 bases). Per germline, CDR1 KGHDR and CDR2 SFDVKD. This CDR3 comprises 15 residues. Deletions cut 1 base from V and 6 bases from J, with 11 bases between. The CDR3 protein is CATSDFGQGAGELFF. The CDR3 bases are TGTGCCACCAGTGATTTCGGCCAGGGTGCCGGGGAGCTGTTTTTT.

The CDR3 nucleotides are TGTGCCAGCAGCTTGGTGCAGGGGAGTGCTCGGCAGCCCCAGCATTTT. Translating gives CASSLVQGSARQPQHF. V gene TRBV5-8 combines with J gene TRBJ1-5, with D perhaps matching TRBD1 (6 bases). The CDR3 is 16 residues long. CDR1 is SGHTS, CDR2 YDEGEE, per germline. The V and J ends lost 0 bases and 7 bases respectively, with 17 bases between them.

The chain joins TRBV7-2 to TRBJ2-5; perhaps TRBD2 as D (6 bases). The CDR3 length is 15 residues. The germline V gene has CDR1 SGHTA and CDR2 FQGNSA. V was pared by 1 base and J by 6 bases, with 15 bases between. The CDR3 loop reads CASSLGGGIRKTQYF. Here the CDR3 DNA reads TGTGCCAGCAGCTTAGGGGGAGGAATAAGGAAGACCCAGTACTTC.

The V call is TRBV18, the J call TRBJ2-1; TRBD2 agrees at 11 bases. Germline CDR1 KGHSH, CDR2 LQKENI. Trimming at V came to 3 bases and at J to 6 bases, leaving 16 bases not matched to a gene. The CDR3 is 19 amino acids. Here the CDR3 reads CASSPWRLAGGGGLNEQFF. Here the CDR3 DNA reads TGTGCCAGCTCACCGTGGAGGCTAGCGGGAGGAGGGGGTCTCAATGAGCAGTTCTTC. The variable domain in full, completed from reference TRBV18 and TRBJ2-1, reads NAGVMQNPRHLVRRRGQEARLRCSPMKGHSHVYWYRQLPEEGLKFMVYLQKENIIDESGMPKERFSAEFPKEGPSILRIQQVVRGDSAAYFCASSPWRLAGGGGLNEQFFGPGTRLTVL.